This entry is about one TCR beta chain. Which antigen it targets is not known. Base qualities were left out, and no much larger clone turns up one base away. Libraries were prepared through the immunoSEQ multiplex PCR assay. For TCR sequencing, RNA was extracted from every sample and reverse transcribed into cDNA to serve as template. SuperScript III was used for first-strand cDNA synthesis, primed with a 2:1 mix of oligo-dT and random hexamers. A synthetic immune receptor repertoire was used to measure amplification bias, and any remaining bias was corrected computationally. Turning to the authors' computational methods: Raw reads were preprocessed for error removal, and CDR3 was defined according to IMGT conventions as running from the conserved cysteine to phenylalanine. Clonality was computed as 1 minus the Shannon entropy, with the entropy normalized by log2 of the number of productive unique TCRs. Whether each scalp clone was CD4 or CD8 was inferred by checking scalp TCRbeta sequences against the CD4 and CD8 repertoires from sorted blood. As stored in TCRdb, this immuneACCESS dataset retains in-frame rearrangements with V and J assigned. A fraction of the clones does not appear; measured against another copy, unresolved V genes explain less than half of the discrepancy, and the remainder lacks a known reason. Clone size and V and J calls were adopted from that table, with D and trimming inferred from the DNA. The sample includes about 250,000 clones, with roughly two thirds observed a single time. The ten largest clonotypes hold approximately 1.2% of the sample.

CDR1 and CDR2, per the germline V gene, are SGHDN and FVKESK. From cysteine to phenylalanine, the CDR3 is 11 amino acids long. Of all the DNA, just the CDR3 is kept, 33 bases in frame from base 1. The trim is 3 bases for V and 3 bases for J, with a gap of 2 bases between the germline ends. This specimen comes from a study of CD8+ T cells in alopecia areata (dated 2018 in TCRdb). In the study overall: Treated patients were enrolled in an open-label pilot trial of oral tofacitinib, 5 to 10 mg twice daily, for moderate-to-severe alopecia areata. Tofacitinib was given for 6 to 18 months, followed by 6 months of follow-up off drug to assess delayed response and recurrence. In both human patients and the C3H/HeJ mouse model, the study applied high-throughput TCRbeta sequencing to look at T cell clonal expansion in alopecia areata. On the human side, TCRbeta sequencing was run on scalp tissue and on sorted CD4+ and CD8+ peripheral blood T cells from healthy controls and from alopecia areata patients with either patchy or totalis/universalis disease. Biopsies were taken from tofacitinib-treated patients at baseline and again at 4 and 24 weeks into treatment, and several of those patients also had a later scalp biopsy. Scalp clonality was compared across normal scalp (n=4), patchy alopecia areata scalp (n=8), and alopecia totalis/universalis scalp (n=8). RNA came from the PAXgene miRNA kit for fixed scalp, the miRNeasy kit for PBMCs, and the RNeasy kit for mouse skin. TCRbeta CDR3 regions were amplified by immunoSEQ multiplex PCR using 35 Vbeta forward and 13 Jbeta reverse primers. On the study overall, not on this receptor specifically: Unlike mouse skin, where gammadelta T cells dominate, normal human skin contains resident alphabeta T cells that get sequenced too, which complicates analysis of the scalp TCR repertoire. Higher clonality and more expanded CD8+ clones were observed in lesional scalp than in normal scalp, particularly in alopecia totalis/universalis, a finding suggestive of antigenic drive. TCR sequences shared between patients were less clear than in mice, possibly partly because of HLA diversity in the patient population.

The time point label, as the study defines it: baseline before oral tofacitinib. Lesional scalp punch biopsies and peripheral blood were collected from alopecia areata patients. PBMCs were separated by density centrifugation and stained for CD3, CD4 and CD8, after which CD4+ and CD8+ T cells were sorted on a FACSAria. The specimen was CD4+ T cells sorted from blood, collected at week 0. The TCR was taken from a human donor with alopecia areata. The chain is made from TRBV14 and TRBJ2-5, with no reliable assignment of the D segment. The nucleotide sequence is TGTGCCAGCAGCCACGAAGAGACCCAGTACTTC. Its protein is CASSHEETQYF.